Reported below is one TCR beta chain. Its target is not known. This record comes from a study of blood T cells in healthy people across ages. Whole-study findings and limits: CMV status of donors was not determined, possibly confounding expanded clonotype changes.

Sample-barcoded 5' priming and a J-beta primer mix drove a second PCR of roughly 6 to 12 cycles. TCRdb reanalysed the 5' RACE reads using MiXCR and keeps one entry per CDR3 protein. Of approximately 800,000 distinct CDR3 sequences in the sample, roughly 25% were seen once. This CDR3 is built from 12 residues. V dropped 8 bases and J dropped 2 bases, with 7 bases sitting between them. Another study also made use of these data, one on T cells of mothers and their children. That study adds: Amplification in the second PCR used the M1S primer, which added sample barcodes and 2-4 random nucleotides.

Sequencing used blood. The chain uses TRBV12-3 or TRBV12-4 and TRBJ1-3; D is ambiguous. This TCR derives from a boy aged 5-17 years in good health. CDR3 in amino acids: CASGPAGNTIYF. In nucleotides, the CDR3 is TGTGCCAGCGGCCCAGCTGGAAACACCATATATTTT.